The clone carrying this T cell receptor (beta chain) was counted only a few times. No antigen is known for it. This record comes from a study of cytomegalovirus exposure and HLA in healthy donors. The wider study: In a previous analysis, about 100 million unique TCR beta sequences were found from 170 million or so T cells. Points from the study as a whole: What TCR beta sequences reportedly achieved was accurate prediction of HLA-A and HLA-B alleles in most subjects. Fewer N-insertions than the 666-donor mean were reportedly shown by an Asian-associated ancestry cluster in a later analysis.

The PCR made use of 60 Vbeta and 13 Jbeta primers. Only in-frame clones appear in the TCRdb table, and some are missing; sequencing was by immunoSEQ multiplex PCR. The sample holds 160,000 or so clones, 65% to 80% seen once. CDR3 length: 12 amino acids. Looked up from germline, CDR1 is SNHLY and CDR2 is FYNNEI. Trimming removed 10 bases from V and 4 bases from J, with 11 bases in between. Source material: PBMCs. This rearrangement joins TRBV2 to TRBJ1-3; a weak D match, TRBD1 (5 bases). The sequence came from a man aged 40-55 years in good health and CMV-seronegative. In nucleotides, the CDR3 is TGTGCCATAGAGACAGACGGAAACACCATATATTTT. Translation: CAIETDGNTIYF. Full variable domain (remainder filled in from reference TRBV2 and TRBJ1-3): EPEVTQTPSHQVTQMGQEVILRCVPISNHLYFYWYRQILGQKVEFLVSFYNNEISEKSEIFDDQFSVERPDGSNFTLKIRSTKLEDSAMYFCAIETDGNTIYFGEGSWLTVV.